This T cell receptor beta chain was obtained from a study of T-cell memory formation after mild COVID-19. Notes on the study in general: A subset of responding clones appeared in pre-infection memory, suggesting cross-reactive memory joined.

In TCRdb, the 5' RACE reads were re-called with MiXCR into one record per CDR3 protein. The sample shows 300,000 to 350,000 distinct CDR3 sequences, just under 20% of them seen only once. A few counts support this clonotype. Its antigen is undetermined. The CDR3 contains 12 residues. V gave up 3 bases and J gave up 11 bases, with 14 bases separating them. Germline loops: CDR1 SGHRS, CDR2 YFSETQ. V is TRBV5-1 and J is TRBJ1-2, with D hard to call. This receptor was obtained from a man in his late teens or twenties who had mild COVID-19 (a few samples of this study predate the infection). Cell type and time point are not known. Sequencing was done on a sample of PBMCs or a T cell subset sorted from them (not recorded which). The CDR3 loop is CASSSPGLWYTF. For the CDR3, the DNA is TGCGCCAGCAGCTCGCCAGGCCTTTGGTACACCTTC. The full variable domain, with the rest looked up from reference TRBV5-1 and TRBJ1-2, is KAGVTQTPRYLIKTRGQQVTLSCSPISGHRSVSWYQQTPGQGLQFLFEYFSETQRNKGNFPGRFSGRQFSNSRSEMNVSTLELGDSALYLCASSSPGLWYTFGSGTRLTVV.